This T cell receptor (beta chain) was captured by sequencing in a study of technical replicates of blood from a handful of donors. Assay used: immunoSEQ multiplex PCR; TCRdb lists only in-frame clones, some missing. The sample includes tens of thousands of clones, around 92% of them seen just once. V was clipped by 6 bases and J by 12 bases; unmatched bases: 9. This CDR3 comprises 12 residues. The germline V gene has CDR1 SGHDT and CDR2 YYEEEE. This TCR was sampled from a human donor in good health. Some clones in this sample may be carry-over from other donors' samples. The sample was T cells isolated from PBMCs. The chain combines TRBV5-6 with TRBJ2-1, with 7 nucleotides matching TRBD1. This CDR3 is CASTLDRVRQFF. CDR3 in DNA: TGTGCCAGCACCCTAGACAGGGTAAGGCAGTTCTTC.